The 30 T cell receptor beta chains below come from one sample, sequenced in a study of PD-1 blockade in mismatch repair-deficient tumors. The method was immunoSEQ multiplex PCR; TCRdb's version includes in-frame clones alone and lacks a portion of them. Of around 100,000 clones listed, 82% are singletons. The material sequenced was peripheral blood, taken around 8 months after starting pembrolizumab. The receptor set was obtained from an adult with mismatch repair-deficient cancer.

This rearrangement joins TRBV30 to TRBJ2-6; D remains unclear. The germline V gene has CDR1 GTSNPN and CDR2 SVGIG (reference sequence). Trimming removed 4 bases from V and 0 bases from J, with 10 bases in between. The CDR3 totals 15 residues. CDR3 DNA sequence: TGTGCCTGGACCCATGGAAGCTCTGGGGCCAACGTCCTGACTTTC. Translation: CAWTHGSSGANVLTF.

CDR3 sequence (DNA): TGTGCCAGCAGCAGGGACCGGGATCAGCCCCAGCATTTT. It yields the protein CASSRDRDQPQHF. V usage is TRBV7-2 and J usage is TRBJ1-5, with D possibly matching TRBD1 (5 bases). Trimming pared 5 bases from V and 5 bases from J, leaving 10 bases between. The CDR3 runs 13 residues. Germline V CDR1 and CDR2: SGHTA, FQGNSA.

Comment on this clone: One junction end does not reproduce the germline sequence, and a read error may be involved. Other DNA variants within this sample encode the same CDR3. The chain couples TRBV27 to TRBJ1-2; 9 bases map to TRBD1. This CDR3 is built from 15 residues. Germline assignment: CDR1 MNHEY and CDR2 SMNVEV (reference sequence). CDR3 in amino acids: CASSPPGQGNYGYTF. The CDR3 DNA is TGCGCCAGCAGTCCGCCGGGACAGGGAAACTATGGCTACACCTTC.

The CDR3 nucleotides read TGTGCCAGTAGTTTCCTGACAGGCGGGGAACAGCCCCAGCATTTT. Protein product: CASSFLTGGEQPQHF. This chain uses TRBV19 with TRBJ1-5; the D gene is possibly TRBD1 (6 bases). CDR1 is LNHDA, CDR2 SQIVND, per germline (reference sequence). The V end lost 5 bases, the J end lost 7 bases, and 18 bases lay between the germline ends. The CDR3 contains 15 residues. Complete variable domain (other parts from reference TRBV19 and TRBJ1-5): DGGITQSPKYLFRKEGQNVTLSCEQNLNHDAMYWYRQDPGQGLRLIYYSQIVNDFQKGDIAEGYSVSREKKESFPLTVTSAQKNPTAFYLCASSFLTGGEQPQHFGDGTRLSIL.

The chain carries TRBV10-3 and TRBJ1-1; tentative D call: TRBD1 (5 bases). The CDR3 sequence is 14 residues long. The ends were cut back, 6 bases at V and 4 bases at J, with 15 bases in the middle. Germline-derived CDR1 and CDR2 are ENHRY and SYGVKD. The CDR3 loop reads CAIRPTGPGTEAFF. CDR3 nucleotide sequence: TGTGCCATCAGACCTACGGGGCCGGGCACTGAAGCTTTCTTT.

The V gene is TRBV4-2, the J gene TRBJ2-7; TRBD2 might be the D (5 bases). Per germline, CDR1 LGHNA and CDR2 YNFKEQ. Trimming shortened V by 5 bases and J by 0 bases, and 11 bases separated the two germline ends. CDR3 length: 14 residues. CDR3 in DNA: TGTGCCAGCAGCAAGCCGGGAAGCTCCTACGAGCAGTACTTC. The encoded protein is CASSKPGSSYEQYF.

Remarks on this clone: The same CDR3 arises from other DNA sequences in this sample as well. This rearrangement joins TRBV29-1 to TRBJ1-3; no firm D call. Trimming took 4 bases from V and 7 from J, leaving 8 bases between them. CDR1 is SQVTM, CDR2 ANQGSEA, per germline. The CDR3 runs to 11 residues. The CDR3, as DNA: TGCAGCGTTGTTTCGGGGAACACCATATATTTT. It specifies CSVVSGNTIYF. Combining the CDR3 with reference TRBV29-1 and TRBJ1-3 gives the whole variable domain SAVISQKPSRDICQRGTSLTIQCQVDSQVTMMFWYRQQPGQSLTLIATANQGSEATYESGFVIDKFPISRPNLTFSTLTVSNMSPEDSSIYLCSVVSGNTIYFGEGSWLTVV.

V and J are TRBV7-9 and TRBJ2-3; D unclear. The V end lost 5 bases, the J end lost 2 bases, and 2 bases lay between the germline ends. CDR1 is SEHNR and CDR2 is FQNEAQ in the germline V gene (reference sequence). The CDR3 contains 11 residues. Here the CDR3 reads CASSNTDTQYF. Written as DNA, the CDR3 is TGTGCCAGCAGCAACACAGATACGCAGTATTTT.

The chain recombines TRBV6-5 with TRBJ2-7; D not resolved. The CDR3 covers 14 residues. Germline CDR1 and CDR2: MNHEY and SVGAGI. V shed 8 bases and J shed 3 bases, with 17 bases lying between them. As DNA, the CDR3 is TGTGCCAGCGGAGTCGGACCCCTAGGCTACGAGCAGTACTTC. Translating gives CASGVGPLGYEQYF.

This rearrangement joins TRBV7-2 to TRBJ2-4; TRBD2 might be the D (5 bases). V was trimmed by 4 bases and J by 5 bases, leaving 15 bases between them. The CDR3 is 15 amino acids. Germline lookup yields CDR1 SGHTA and CDR2 FQGNSA. The CDR3 DNA reads TGTGCCAGCAGCTGGGAATTCTACGGGGAAAACATTCAGTACTTC. It encodes CASSWEFYGENIQYF.

Only one count was recorded for this clone. The chain combines TRBV28 with TRBJ1-4, with D possibly being TRBD1 (5 bases). Germline loops: CDR1 MDHEN, CDR2 SYDVKM. This CDR3 is 15 amino acids long. Trimming pared 6 bases from V and 0 bases from J, leaving 11 bases between. CDR3 region: CASSSGTTTNEKLFF. The CDR3 bases are TGTGCCAGCAGCTCCGGGACTACAACTAATGAAAAACTGTTTTTT.

CDR3 amino acids: CASSLATSGWNTGELFF. The CDR3 bases are TGTGCCAGCAGCTTAGCGACTAGCGGGTGGAACACCGGGGAGCTGTTTTTT. V usage is TRBV7-6 and J usage is TRBJ2-2; 10 bases fit TRBD2. The CDR3 consists of 17 residues. The V gene's germline CDR1 is SGHVS and CDR2 FNYEAQ. V was clipped by 0 bases and J by 1 base; unmatched bases: 2.

This rearrangement joins TRBV10-1 to TRBJ1-1; D remains unclear. The CDR3 loop spans 14 amino acids. The V gene's germline CDR1 is WNHNN and CDR2 SYGVQD (reference sequence). Trimming stripped 7 bases from V and 5 bases from J, with 17 bases between. CDR3: CASINVGRKTEAFF. In DNA, the CDR3 is TGCGCCAGCATTAACGTTGGCCGAAAAACTGAAGCTTTCTTT.

For the CDR3, the DNA is TGTGCCAGCAGTTTAACAGTAGCGGGAGAGGGCTACGAGCAGTACTTC. Its translation: CASSLTVAGEGYEQYF. V usage is TRBV27 and J usage is TRBJ2-7, with 9 positions matching TRBD2. Germline-derived CDR1 and CDR2 are MNHEY and SMNVEV (reference sequence). The CDR3 has 16 residues. The J segment lost 3 bases and the V segment lost 2 bases, leaving 8 bases of the junction unmatched.

The chain couples TRBV7-2 to TRBJ2-3; TRBD2 agrees at 9 bases. Unmatched junction bases numbered 3, after V lost 3 bases and J lost 5 bases. This CDR3 is built from 14 residues. Germline V gene lookup returns CDR1 SGHTA and CDR2 FQGNSA. This CDR3 reads CASSFLAGVDTQYF. For the CDR3, the DNA is TGTGCCAGCAGCTTTTTAGCGGGAGTAGATACGCAGTATTTT. Looking up the rest from reference TRBV7-2 and TRBJ2-3 gives the full variable domain: GAGVSQSPSNKVTEKGKDVELRCDPISGHTALYWYRQSLGQGLEFLIYFQGNSAPDKSGLPSDRFSAERTGGSVSTLTIQRTQQEDSAVYLCASSFLAGVDTQYFGPGTRLTVL.

This clone showed up just once. The V gene is TRBV6-6, the J gene TRBJ2-3; the match to TRBD1 covers 7 bases. CDR1 and CDR2 (germline): MNHNY, SVGAGI (reference sequence). The CDR3 covers 15 residues. Unmatched junction bases numbered 10, after V lost 4 bases and J lost 6 bases. The CDR3 loop reads CASSSTGTVMDTQYF. CDR3 in DNA: TGTGCCAGCAGTTCTACCGGGACAGTTATGGATACGCAGTATTTT.

The V gene is TRBV7-7, the J gene TRBJ2-3; TRBD1 matches at 10 bases. In germline, CDR1 is SSHAT, CDR2 FNYEAQ (reference sequence). This CDR3 has 14 amino acids. The CDR3 bases are TGTGCTAGCGCCGAGGGACAGGGGACAGATACGCAGTATTTT. Protein: CASAEGQGTDTQYF.

This chain uses TRBV10-3 with TRBJ1-5; a possible D gene is TRBD1 (5 bases). The CDR3 totals 16 residues. V was clipped by 10 bases and J by 4 bases, with 23 bases between them. Per the germline V gene, CDR1 is ENHRY and CDR2 is SYGVKD. CDR3 nucleotides: TGTGCCACCAGGAGTCCGTCCGGGACGCAAAATCAGCCCCAGCATTTT. Translation: CATRSPSGTQNQPQHF.

On this clone itself: Relative to the germline gene, one junction end is altered; a read error may explain this. V is TRBV7-7 and J is TRBJ2-5; no reliable D call. The CDR3 extends over 13 amino acids. Germline-derived CDR1 and CDR2 are SSHAT and FNYEAQ (reference sequence). The CDR3 DNA follows: TGTGCTAGCAGCAGGACCCTACAAGAGACCCAGTACTTC. Amino acids: CASSRTLQETQYF. Full variable domain (missing parts from reference TRBV7-7 and TRBJ2-5): GAGVSQSPRYKVTKRGQDVTLRCDPISSHATLYWYQQALGQGPEFLTYFNYEAQPDKSGLPSDRFSAERPEGSISTLTIQRTEQRDSAMYRCASSRTLQETQYFGPGTRLLVL.

This chain uses TRBV5-1 with TRBJ2-3; 9 positions match TRBD2. Trimming at V came to 5 bases and at J to 6 bases, leaving 7 bases not matched to a gene. The CDR3 is 14 residues long. Germline loops: CDR1 SGHRS, CDR2 YFSETQ. Written as DNA, the CDR3 is TGCGCCAGCAGTGCGGCTAGCGGGGCGGATACGCAGTATTTT. Its protein product is CASSAASGADTQYF.

This chain's CDR3 is CASSLGLYTDTQYF. For the CDR3, the DNA is TGTGCCAGCAGCTTAGGGCTCTACACAGATACGCAGTATTTT. The chain carries TRBV11-2 and TRBJ2-3; no reliable D call. CDR1 is SGHAT, CDR2 FQNNGV, per germline. CDR3 length equals 14 residues. V dropped 1 base and J dropped 2 bases, with 7 bases sitting between them.

V gene TRBV7-3 combines with J gene TRBJ1-4, with 7 bases identical to TRBD1. Germline trimming cut 5 bases from V and 4 bases from J; bases unmatched to any gene: 7. The CDR3 spans 15 residues. Germline CDR1 SGHTA, CDR2 FQGTGA. CDR3 residues: CASSRSGTDNEKLFF. CDR3 sequence (DNA): TGTGCCAGCAGCAGATCCGGGACAGATAATGAAAAACTGTTTTTT.

CDR3 protein: CASSFLGGGNSGNTIYF. CDR3 nucleotide sequence: TGTGCCAGCAGCTTTCTGGGGGGAGGTAACTCTGGAAACACCATATATTTT. The chain carries TRBV7-8 and TRBJ1-3, with D possibly matching TRBD1 (5 bases). Trimming stripped 3 bases from V and 0 bases from J, with 15 bases between. The CDR3 totals 17 residues. The germline CDR1 and CDR2 sequences are SGHVS and FQNEAQ.

This chain uses TRBV10-2 with TRBJ1-4; weak D call: TRBD1 (6 bases). V shed 5 bases and J shed 0 bases, with 13 bases lying between them. Germline V lookup: CDR1 WSHSY, CDR2 SAAADI. This CDR3 is 16 amino acids long. The CDR3 spells CASSPGHPATNEKLFF. CDR3 sequence (DNA): TGCGCCAGCAGTCCGGGACATCCTGCAACTAATGAAAAACTGTTTTTT.

This chain uses TRBV27 with TRBJ2-4; 9 bases agree with TRBD2. V lost 11 bases, J lost 9 bases, and 8 bases stayed unmatched. The CDR3 covers 12 residues. Germline CDR1 is MNHEY and CDR2 is SMNVEV (reference sequence). CDR3 sequence reads: CALSSGRGIQYF. The CDR3 nucleotides read TGTGCCCTGAGTAGCGGGAGAGGCATTCAGTACTTC.

The chain carries TRBV19 and TRBJ1-2; D not certain. V lost 6 bases to trimming and J lost 4 bases, with 18 bases between them. The germline gives CDR1 LNHDA, CDR2 SQIVND (reference sequence). The CDR3 consists of 15 residues. CDR3 bases: TGTGCCAGTAGGGCGCTCCACGACGGCACCTATGGCTACACCTTC. Its translation: CASRALHDGTYGYTF.

The chain links TRBV9 to TRBJ2-1; 11 nucleotides line up with TRBD2. V gave up 3 bases and J gave up 9 bases; unmatched junction bases: 8. CDR3 length: 15 residues. Germline lookup yields CDR1 SGDLS and CDR2 YYNGEE. CDR3 coding DNA: TGTGCCAGCAGCGCGGAACTAGCGGGGGCCGGTGAGCAGTTCTTC. Translating gives CASSAELAGAGEQFF.

V is TRBV4-2 and J is TRBJ2-7, with 8 bases identical to TRBD1. The junction had 3 bases not matched to a gene; V was cut back by 5 bases and J by 0 bases. The CDR3 consists of 14 residues. CDR1 is LGHNA, CDR2 YNFKEQ, per germline. CDR3 in DNA: TGTGCCAGCAGCTTAACAGGGGGCTCCTACGAGCAGTACTTC. Translation gives CASSLTGGSYEQYF.

DNA of the CDR3: TGTGCCAGCTCACCGGCACAGGTCGCCTTTAATCAGCCCCAGCATTTT. This translates into CASSPAQVAFNQPQHF. V usage is TRBV18 and J usage is TRBJ1-5; tentatively, D is TRBD1 (5 bases). The germline V and J ends were trimmed by 3 bases and 4 bases, with 16 bases remaining between them. Germline V gene lookup returns CDR1 KGHSH and CDR2 LQKENI. The CDR3 extends over 16 amino acids.

This chain joins TRBV11-2 and TRBJ1-4; weak D call: TRBD1 (6 bases). The CDR3 is 16 amino acids. Trimming took 8 bases from V and 0 from J, leaving 16 bases between them. The germline V gene has CDR1 SGHAT and CDR2 FQNNGV. CDR3: CASGLRGGATNEKLFF. CDR3 nucleotide sequence: TGTGCCAGCGGGTTGCGGGGGGGCGCAACTAATGAAAAACTGTTTTTT.